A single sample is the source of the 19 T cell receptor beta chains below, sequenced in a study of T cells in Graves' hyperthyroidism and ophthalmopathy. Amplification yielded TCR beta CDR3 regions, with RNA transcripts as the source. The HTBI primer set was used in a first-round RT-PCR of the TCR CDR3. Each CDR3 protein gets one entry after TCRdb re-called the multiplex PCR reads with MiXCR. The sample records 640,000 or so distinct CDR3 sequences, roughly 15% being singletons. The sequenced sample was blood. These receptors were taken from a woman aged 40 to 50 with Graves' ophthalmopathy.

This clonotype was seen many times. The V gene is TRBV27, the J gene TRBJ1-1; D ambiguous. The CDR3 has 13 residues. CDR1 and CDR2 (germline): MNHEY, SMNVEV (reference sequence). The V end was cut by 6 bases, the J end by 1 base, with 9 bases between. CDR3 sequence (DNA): TGTGCCAGCAGGCGGAACCAGAACACTGAAGCTTTCTTT. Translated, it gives CASRRNQNTEAFF.

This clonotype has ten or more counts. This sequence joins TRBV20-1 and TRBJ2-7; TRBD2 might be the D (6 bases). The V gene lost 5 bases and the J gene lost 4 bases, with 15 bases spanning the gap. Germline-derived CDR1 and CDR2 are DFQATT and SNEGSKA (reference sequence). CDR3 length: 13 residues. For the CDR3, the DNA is TGCAGTGCTGCCCGGGACTCCCCGTACGAGCAGTACTTC. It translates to CSAARDSPYEQYF.

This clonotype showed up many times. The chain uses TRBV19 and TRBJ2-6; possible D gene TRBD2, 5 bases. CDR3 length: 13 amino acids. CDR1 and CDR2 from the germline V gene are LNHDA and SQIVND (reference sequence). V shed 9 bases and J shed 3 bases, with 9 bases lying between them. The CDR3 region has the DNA TGTGCCAGCCGGACTGGTGGGGCCAACGTCCTGACTTTC. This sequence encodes CASRTGGANVLTF.

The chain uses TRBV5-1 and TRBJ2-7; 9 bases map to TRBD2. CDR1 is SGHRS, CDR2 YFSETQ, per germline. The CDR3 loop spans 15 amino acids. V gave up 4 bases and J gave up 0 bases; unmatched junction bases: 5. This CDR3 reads CASSQLAGTSYEQYF. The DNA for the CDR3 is TGCGCCAGCAGCCAACTAGCGGGCACCTCCTACGAGCAGTACTTC.

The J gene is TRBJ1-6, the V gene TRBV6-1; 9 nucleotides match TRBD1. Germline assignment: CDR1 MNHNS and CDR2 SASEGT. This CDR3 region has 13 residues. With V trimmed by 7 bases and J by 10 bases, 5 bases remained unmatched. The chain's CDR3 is CASMDRGRSPLHF. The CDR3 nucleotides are TGTGCCAGCATGGACAGGGGAAGATCACCCCTCCACTTT.

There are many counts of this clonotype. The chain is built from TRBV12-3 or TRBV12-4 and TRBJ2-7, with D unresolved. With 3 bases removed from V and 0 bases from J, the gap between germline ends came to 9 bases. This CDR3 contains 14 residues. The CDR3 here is CASSFSHLSYEQYF. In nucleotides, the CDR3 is TGTGCCAGCAGTTTTTCCCACCTCTCCTACGAGCAGTACTTC.

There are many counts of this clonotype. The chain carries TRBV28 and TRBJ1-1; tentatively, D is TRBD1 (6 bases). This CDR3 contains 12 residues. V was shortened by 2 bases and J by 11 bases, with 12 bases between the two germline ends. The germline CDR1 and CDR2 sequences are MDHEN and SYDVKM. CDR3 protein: CASSLGGQIAFF. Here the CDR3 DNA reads TGTGCCAGCAGTTTAGGGGGGCAGATCGCTTTCTTT.

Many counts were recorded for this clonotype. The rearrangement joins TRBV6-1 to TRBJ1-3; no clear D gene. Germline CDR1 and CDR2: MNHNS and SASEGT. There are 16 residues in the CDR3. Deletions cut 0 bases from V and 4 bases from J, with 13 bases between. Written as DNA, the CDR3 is TGTGCCAGCAGTGAAGCGGCGGCCCGACTAGGAAACACCATATATTTT. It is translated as CASSEAAARLGNTIYF.

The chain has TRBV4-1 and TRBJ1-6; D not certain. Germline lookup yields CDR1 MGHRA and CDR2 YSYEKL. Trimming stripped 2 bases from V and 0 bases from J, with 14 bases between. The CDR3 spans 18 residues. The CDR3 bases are TGCGCCAGCAGCCAACTATTCGACGGGAGCTCCTATAATTCACCCCTCCACTTT. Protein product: CASSQLFDGSSYNSPLHF.

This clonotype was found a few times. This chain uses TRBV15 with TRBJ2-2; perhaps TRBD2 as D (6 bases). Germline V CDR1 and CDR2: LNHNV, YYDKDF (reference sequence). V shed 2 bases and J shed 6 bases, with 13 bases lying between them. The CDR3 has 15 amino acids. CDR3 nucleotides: TGTGCCACCAGCAGATACGGGACTTTCTCCGGGGAGCTGTTTTTT. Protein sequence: CATSRYGTFSGELFF.

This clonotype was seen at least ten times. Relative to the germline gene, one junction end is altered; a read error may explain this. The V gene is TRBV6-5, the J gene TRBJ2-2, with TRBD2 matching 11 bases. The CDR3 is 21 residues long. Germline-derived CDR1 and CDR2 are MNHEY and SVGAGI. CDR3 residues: CASNTPGGAHSGRAKTGELFF. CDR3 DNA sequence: TGTGCCAGCAACACACCCGGGGGGGCCCATAGCGGGAGGGCGAAGACCGGGGAGCTGTTTTTT.

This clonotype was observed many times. The CDR3: CASSPTGTETGNTIYF. The CDR3 region has the DNA TGTGCCAGCAGTCCGACGGGGACAGAGACTGGAAACACCATATATTTT. This chain joins TRBV27 and TRBJ1-3, with 7 positions matching TRBD1. Germline-derived CDR1 and CDR2 are MNHEY and SMNVEV (reference sequence). This CDR3 is built from 16 residues. V was pared by 5 bases and J by 2 bases, with 9 bases of the junction left unmatched.

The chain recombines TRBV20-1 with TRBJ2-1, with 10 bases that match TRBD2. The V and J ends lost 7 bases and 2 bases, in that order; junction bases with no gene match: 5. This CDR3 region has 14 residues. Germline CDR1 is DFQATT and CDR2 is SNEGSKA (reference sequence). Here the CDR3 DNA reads TGCAGTGGGGAACTAGCGGGACCCTACAATGAGCAGTTCTTC. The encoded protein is CSGELAGPYNEQFF.

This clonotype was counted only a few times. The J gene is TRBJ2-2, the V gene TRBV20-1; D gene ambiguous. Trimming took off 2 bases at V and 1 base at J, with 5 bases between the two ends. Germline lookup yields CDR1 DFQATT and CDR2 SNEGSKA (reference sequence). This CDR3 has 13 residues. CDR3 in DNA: TGCAGTGCTAGATATGAGAACACCGGGGAGCTGTTTTTT. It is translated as CSARYENTGELFF.

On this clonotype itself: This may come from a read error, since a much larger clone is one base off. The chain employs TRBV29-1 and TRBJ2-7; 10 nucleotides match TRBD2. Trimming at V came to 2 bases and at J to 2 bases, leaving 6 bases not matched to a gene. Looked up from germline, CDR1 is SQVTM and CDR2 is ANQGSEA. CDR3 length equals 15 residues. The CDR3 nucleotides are TGCAGCGTTGAATGTCTAGCGGGAGAGACCTACGAGCAGTACTTC. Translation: CSVECLAGETYEQYF.

The DNA for the CDR3 is TGTGCCACATCCCCGCTGGGTGGGTACGAGCAGTACTTC. Translated: CATSPLGGYEQYF. This chain links TRBV6-1 with TRBJ2-7; D not resolved. V was clipped by 10 bases and J by 4 bases, with 17 bases between them. Germline assignment: CDR1 MNHNS and CDR2 SASEGT. The CDR3 covers 13 residues.

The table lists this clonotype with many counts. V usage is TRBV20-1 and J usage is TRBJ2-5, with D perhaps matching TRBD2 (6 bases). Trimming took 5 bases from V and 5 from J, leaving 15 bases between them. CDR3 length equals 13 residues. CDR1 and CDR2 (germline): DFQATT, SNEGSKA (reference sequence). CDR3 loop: CSALRRAGETQYF. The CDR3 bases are TGCAGTGCTCTGCGGAGGGCCGGGGAGACCCAGTACTTC.

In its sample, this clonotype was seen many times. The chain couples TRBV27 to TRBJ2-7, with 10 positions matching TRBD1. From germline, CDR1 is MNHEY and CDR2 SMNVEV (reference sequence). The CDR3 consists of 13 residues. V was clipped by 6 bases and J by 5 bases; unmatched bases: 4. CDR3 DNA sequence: TGTGCCAGCAGGGGACAGGGGCTGGACGAGCAGTACTTC. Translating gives CASRGQGLDEQYF.

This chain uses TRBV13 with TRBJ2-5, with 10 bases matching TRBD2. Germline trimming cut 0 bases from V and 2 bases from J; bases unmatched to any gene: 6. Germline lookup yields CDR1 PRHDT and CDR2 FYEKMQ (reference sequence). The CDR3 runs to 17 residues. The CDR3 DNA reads TGTGCCAGCAGCTTAGGGCCTAGCGGGGGAAAACAAGAGACCCAGTACTTC. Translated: CASSLGPSGGKQETQYF.